The 12 T cell receptor beta chains listed next were all sequenced from one sample in a study of T cell repertoires in cytomegalovirus infection. Their antigen targets remain unknown. Each CDR3 protein gets one entry after TCRdb re-called the reads with MiXCR. This sample has roughly 69,000 distinct CDR3 sequences; about 26% occur once, and the top ten carry 45% to 65%. Material: CD8+ T cells from cultured PBMCs, obtained from culture after CMV antigen stimulation. These receptor sequences come from a human donor in good health (CMV status not recorded). Some clones in this sample may be carry-over from other donors' samples.

This clonotype has only a few counts. The genes are TRBV4-3 and TRBJ2-1; D remains unclear. CDR1 is LGHNA, CDR2 YSLEER, per germline. V was shortened by 1 base and J by 0 bases, with 10 bases between the two germline ends. This CDR3 contains 16 residues. The CDR3: CASSQVRGSSYNEQFF. CDR3 DNA: TGCGCCAGCAGCCAAGTTCGTGGCAGCTCCTACAATGAGCAGTTCTTC.

This clonotype was seen repeatedly, ten times or more. The chain recombines TRBV7-2 with TRBJ2-5; D ambiguous. V was shortened by 0 bases and J by 2 bases, with 10 bases between the two germline ends. Germline V lookup: CDR1 SGHTA, CDR2 FQGNSA. This CDR3 spans 15 amino acids. The CDR3 DNA reads TGTGCCAGCAGCTTAGCGCTAAGGGCGCAAGAGACCCAGTACTTC. Protein: CASSLALRAQETQYF.

As to this clonotype: This may arise from a read error, as a much more abundant clone is one base away. This chain uses TRBV7-9 with TRBJ1-3; the D gene is possibly TRBD1 (6 bases). This CDR3 region has 15 residues. Germline V gene lookup returns CDR1 SEHNR and CDR2 FQNEAQ (reference sequence). V was trimmed by 5 bases and J by 6 bases, leaving 17 bases between them. Written as DNA, the CDR3 is TGTGCCAGCAGCCAACCTACAGGGAGGGTAAACACCATATATTTT. It codes for CASSQPTGRVNTIYF. The entire variable domain, with the rest obtained from reference TRBV7-9 and TRBJ1-3, is as follows: DTGVSQNPRHKITKRGQNVTFRCDPISEHNRLYWYRQTLGQGPEFLTYFQNEAQLEKSRLLSDRFSAERPKGSFSTLEIQRTEQGDSAMYLCASSQPTGRVNTIYFGEGSWLTVV.

This clonotype was seen only a few times. The V gene is TRBV28, the J gene TRBJ1-2, with D unclear. The germline V and J ends were trimmed by 3 bases and 7 bases, with 12 bases remaining between them. Germline CDR1 reads MDHEN; CDR2 reads SYDVKM. The CDR3 is 13 amino acids. The CDR3 DNA reads as TGTGCCAGCAGTTTGGTGGGAGTAACTGGCTACACCTTC. This gives the protein CASSLVGVTGYTF.

This clonotype showed up many times. V usage is TRBV4-1 and J usage is TRBJ1-1, with TRBD1 matching over 7 bases. V lost 0 bases, J lost 4 bases, and 5 bases stayed unmatched. Germline V gene sequence: CDR1 MGHRA, CDR2 YSYEKL. The CDR3 contains 15 residues. The CDR3 sequence is CASSQDNRGGTEAFF. DNA of the CDR3: TGCGCCAGCAGCCAAGATAACAGGGGTGGCACTGAAGCTTTCTTT.

The chain couples TRBV24-1 to TRBJ1-1; perhaps TRBD1 as D (5 bases). CDR1 and CDR2 (germline): KGHDR, SFDVKD. The CDR3 has 13 amino acids. V lost 4 bases to trimming and J lost 11 bases, with 16 bases between them. The CDR3 protein is CATSDSTGWGAFF. The CDR3 coding sequence is TGTGCCACCAGTGACTCAACAGGCTGGGGGGCTTTCTTT.

This chain uses TRBV4-3 with TRBJ2-1, with 7 bases fitting TRBD1. There are 17 residues in the CDR3. Trimming at V came to 0 bases and at J to 2 bases, leaving 7 bases not matched to a gene. CDR1 is LGHNA, CDR2 YSLEER, per germline. The CDR3 reads CASSQDGTAEPYNEQFF. The CDR3, as DNA: TGCGCCAGCAGCCAAGATGGGACAGCGGAGCCCTACAATGAGCAGTTCTTC.

The V and J genes are TRBV28 and TRBJ2-7; D possibly matches TRBD1 or TRBD2 (5 bases each). This CDR3 comprises 14 residues. Trimming pared 4 bases from V and 5 bases from J, leaving 15 bases between. CDR1 and CDR2 from the germline V gene are MDHEN and SYDVKM. The CDR3 DNA sequence: TGTGCCAGCAGTTCCCTAGTCCGGGGCCACGAGCAGTACTTC. Protein sequence: CASSSLVRGHEQYF.

Many counts were recorded for this clonotype. The rearrangement joins TRBV12-3 or TRBV12-4 to TRBJ1-1; maybe TRBD1 (5 bases). CDR3 size: 13 residues. Trimming pared 8 bases from V and 4 bases from J, leaving 14 bases between. DNA of the CDR3: TGTGCCAGCCGCCACGGCGGGGGCACTGAAGCTTTCTTT. Translation gives CASRHGGGTEAFF.

This clonotype was seen only a few times. This chain joins TRBV7-2 and TRBJ1-6; D is undetermined. This CDR3 contains 14 residues. The V and J ends lost 1 base and 9 bases respectively, with 10 bases between them. The germline V gene encodes CDR1 SGHTA and CDR2 FQGNSA. CDR3 nucleotides: TGTGCCAGCAGCTTAGGGTCTCAAAGTTCACCCCTCCACTTT. Translating gives CASSLGSQSSPLHF.

This rearrangement joins TRBV4-1 to TRBJ1-1; perhaps TRBD1 as D (6 bases). This CDR3 is built from 14 residues. Trimming removed 0 bases from V and 8 bases from J, with 13 bases in between. Per the germline V gene, CDR1 is MGHRA and CDR2 is YSYEKL. The CDR3 is CASSQDRGGREAFF. The CDR3 bases are TGCGCCAGCAGCCAAGATCGGGGGGGGCGAGAAGCTTTCTTT.

J is TRBJ2-4 and V is TRBV7-9; 11 bases align to TRBD2. Unmatched junction bases numbered 4, after V lost 5 bases and J lost 4 bases. The CDR3 has 15 residues. Germline-derived CDR1 and CDR2 are SEHNR and FQNEAQ (reference sequence). CDR3 region: CASSLTSGSKNIQYF. In DNA form, the CDR3 reads TGTGCCAGCAGCCTAACTAGCGGGAGTAAAAACATTCAGTACTTC.